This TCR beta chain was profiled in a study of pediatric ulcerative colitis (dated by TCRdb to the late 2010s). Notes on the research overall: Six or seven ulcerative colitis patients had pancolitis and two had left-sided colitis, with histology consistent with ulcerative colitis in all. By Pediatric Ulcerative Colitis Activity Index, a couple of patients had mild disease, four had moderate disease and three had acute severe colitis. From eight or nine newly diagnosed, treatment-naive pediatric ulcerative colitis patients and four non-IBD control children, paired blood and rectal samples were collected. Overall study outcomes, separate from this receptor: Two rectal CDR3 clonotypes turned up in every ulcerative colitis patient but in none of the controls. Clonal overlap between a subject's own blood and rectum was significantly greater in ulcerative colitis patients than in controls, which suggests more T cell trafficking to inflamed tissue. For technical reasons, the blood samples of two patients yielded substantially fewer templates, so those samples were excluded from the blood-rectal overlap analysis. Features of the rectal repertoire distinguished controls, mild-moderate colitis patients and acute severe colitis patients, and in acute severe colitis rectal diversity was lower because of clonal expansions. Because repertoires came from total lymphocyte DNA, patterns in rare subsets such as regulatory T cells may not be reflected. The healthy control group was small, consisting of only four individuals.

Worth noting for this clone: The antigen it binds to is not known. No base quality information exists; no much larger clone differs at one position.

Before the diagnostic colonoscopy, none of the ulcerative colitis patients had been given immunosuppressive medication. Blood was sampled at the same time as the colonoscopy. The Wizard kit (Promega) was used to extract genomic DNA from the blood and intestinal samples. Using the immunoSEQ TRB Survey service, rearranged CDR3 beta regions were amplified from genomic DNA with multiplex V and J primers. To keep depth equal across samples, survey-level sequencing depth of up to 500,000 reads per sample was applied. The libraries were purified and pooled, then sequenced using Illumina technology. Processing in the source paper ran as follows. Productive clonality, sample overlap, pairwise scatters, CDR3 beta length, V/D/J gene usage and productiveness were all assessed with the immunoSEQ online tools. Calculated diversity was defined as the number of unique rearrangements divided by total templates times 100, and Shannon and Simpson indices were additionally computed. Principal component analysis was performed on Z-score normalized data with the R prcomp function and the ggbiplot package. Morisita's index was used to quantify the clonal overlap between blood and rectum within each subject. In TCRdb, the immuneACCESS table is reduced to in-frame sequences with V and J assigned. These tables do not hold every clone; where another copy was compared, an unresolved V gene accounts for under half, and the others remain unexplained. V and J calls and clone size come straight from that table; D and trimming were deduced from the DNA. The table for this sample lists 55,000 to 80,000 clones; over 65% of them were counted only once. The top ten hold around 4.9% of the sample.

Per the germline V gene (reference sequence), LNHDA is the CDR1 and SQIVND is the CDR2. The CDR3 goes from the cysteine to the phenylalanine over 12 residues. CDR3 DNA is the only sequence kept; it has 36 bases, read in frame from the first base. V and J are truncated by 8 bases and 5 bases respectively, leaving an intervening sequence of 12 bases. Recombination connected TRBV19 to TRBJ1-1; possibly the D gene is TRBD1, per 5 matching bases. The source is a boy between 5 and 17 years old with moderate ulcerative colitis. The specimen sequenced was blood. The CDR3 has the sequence CASAYPGTEAFF. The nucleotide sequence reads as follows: TGTGCCAGTGCCTACCCAGGGACTGAAGCTTTCTTT.